The clone carrying this TCR beta chain was found a few times. No antigen is known for it. These data originate in a study of T cell repertoires in cytomegalovirus infection. In the study overall: Public TCR beta signatures were indicative of both CMV infection and a matching HLA type. Study-level results: Of the TCR beta families, the public ones yielded a cumulative frequency that identified carriers of CMV plus the relevant HLA. Dominant in the ex vivo response were TCR beta clonotypes restricted by HLA-C and specific for CMV.

A single record per CDR3 protein comes from TCRdb applying MiXCR to the reads. The data hold under 350,000 distinct CDR3 sequences, with more than 8% observed a single time. CDR3 length: 16 residues. The germline gives CDR1 LNHDA, CDR2 SQIVND (reference sequence). V lost 5 bases and J 1 base, leaving 14 bases between the germline ends. The sequencing input was PBMCs. The genes are TRBV19 and TRBJ2-2; the D is unclear. This clonotype was sampled from a human donor in good health (CMV status not recorded). Some clones in this sample may be carry-over from other donors' samples. The DNA for the CDR3 is TGTGCCAGTAGTCCCAAACACAGCCGGAACACCGGGGAGCTGTTTTTT. As protein: CASSPKHSRNTGELFF.